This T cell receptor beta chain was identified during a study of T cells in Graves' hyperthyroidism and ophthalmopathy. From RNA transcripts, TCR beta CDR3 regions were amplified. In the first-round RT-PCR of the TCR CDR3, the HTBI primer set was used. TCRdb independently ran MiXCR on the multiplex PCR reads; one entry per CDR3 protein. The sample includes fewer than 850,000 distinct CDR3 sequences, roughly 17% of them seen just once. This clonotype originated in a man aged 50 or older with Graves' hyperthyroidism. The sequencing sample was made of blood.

The CDR3 protein is CATSDYPNEQFF. The CDR3 DNA is TGTGCCACCAGTGACTACCCTAATGAGCAGTTCTTC. This chain uses TRBV24-1 with TRBJ2-1; D gene uncertain. Trimming stripped 4 bases from V and 7 bases from J, with 7 bases between. The V gene's germline CDR1 is KGHDR and CDR2 SFDVKD. The CDR3 extends over 12 amino acids.